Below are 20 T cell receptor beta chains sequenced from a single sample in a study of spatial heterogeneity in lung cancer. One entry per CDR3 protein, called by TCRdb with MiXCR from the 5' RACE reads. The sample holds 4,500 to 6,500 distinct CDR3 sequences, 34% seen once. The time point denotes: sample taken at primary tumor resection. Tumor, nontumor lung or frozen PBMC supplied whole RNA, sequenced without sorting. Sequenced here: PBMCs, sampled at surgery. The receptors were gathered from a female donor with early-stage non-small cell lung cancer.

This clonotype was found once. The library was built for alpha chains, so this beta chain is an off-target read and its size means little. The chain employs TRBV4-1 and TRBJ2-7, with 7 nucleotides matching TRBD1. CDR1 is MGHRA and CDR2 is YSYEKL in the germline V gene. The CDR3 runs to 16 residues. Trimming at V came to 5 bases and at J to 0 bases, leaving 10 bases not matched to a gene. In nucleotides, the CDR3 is TGCGCCAGCAGCGCCCGAGGGGGCCAGGGCTCCTACGAGCAGTACTTC. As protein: CASSARGGQGSYEQYF.

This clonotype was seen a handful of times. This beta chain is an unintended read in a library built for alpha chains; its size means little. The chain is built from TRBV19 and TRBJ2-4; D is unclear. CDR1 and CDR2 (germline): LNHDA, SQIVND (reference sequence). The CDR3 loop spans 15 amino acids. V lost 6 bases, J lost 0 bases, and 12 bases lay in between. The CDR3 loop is CASSEFLLAKNIQYF. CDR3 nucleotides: TGTGCCAGTAGCGAGTTCCTCCTAGCCAAAAACATTCAGTACTTC.

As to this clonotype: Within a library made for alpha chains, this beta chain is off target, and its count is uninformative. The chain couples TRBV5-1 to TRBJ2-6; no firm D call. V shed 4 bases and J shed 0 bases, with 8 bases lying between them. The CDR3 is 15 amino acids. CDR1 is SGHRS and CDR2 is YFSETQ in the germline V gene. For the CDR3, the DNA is TGCGCCAGCAGCCACAGAGACTCTGGGGCCAACGTCCTGACTTTC. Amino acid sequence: CASSHRDSGANVLTF. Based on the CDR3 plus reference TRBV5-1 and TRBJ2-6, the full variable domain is KAGVTQTPRYLIKTRGQQVTLSCSPISGHRSVSWYQQTPGQGLQFLFEYFSETQRNKGNFPGRFSGRQFSNSRSEMNVSTLELGDSALYLCASSHRDSGANVLTFGAGSRLTVL.

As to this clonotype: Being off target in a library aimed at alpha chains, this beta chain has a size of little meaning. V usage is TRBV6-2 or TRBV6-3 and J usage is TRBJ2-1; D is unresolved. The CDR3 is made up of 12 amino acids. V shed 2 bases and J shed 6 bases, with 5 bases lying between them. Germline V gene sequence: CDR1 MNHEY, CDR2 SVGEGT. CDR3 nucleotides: TGTGCCAGCAGTTACCTGGGCAATGAGCAGTTCTTC. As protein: CASSYLGNEQFF.

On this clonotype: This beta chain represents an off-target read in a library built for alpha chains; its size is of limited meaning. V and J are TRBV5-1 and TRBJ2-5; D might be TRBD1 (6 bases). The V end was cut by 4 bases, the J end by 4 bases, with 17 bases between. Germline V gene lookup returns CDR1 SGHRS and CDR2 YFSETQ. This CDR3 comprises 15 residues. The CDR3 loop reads CASSGAGVGAETQYF. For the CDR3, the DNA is TGCGCCAGCAGCGGAGCAGGGGTTGGGGCAGAGACCCAGTACTTC.

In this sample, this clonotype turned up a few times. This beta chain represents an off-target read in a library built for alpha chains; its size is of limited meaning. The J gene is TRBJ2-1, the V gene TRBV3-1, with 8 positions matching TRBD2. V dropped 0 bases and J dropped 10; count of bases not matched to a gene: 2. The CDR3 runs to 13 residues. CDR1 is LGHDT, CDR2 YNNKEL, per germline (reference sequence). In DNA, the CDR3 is TGTGCCAGCAGCCAAGACCTAGCGGGCGAGCAGTTCTTC. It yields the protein CASSQDLAGEQFF.

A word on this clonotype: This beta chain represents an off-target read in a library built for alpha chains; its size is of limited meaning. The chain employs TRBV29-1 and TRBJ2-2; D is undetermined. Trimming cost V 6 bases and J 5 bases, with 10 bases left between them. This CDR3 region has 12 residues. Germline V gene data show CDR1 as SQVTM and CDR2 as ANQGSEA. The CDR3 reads CSVPGVTGELFF. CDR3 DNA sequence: TGCAGCGTACCTGGAGTGACCGGGGAGCTGTTTTTT.

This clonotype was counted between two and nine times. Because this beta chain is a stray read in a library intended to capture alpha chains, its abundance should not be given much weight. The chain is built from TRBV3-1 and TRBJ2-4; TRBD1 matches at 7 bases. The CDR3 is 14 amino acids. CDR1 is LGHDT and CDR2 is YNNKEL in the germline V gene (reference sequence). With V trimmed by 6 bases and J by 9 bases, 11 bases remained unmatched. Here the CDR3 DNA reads TGTGCCAGCAGGACCCGAGGCCCAGGGGGCATTCAGTACTTC. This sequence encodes CASRTRGPGGIQYF.

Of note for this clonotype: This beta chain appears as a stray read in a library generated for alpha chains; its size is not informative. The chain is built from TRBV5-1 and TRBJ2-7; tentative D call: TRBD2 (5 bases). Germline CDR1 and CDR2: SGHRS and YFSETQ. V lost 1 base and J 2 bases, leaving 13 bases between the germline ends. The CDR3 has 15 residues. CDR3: CASSLFAGGPYEQYF. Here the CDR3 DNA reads TGCGCCAGCAGCTTGTTCGCAGGAGGCCCCTACGAGCAGTACTTC.

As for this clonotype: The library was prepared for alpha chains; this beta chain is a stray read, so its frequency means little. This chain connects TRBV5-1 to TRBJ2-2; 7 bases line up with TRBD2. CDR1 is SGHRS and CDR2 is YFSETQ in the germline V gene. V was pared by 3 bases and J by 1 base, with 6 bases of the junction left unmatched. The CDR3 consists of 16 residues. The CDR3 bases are TGCGCCAGCAGCTCCCTTCCGGGGGGGAACACCGGGGAGCTGTTTTTT. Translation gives CASSSLPGGNTGELFF.

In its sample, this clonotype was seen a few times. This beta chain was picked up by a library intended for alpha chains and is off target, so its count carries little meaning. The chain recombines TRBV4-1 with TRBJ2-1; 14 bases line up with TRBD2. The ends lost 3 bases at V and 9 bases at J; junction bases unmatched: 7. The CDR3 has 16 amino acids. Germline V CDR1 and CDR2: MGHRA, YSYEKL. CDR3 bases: TGCGCCAGCAGCCATAACACCGGGACTAGCGGGGGTGAGCAGTTCTTC. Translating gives CASSHNTGTSGGEQFF.

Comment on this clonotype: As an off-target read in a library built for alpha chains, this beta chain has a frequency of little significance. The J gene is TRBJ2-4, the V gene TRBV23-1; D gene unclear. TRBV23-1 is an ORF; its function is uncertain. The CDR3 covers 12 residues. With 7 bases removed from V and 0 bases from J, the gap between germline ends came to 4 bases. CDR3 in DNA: TGCGCCAGCATAATAGCCAAAAACATTCAGTACTTC. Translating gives CASIIAKNIQYF.

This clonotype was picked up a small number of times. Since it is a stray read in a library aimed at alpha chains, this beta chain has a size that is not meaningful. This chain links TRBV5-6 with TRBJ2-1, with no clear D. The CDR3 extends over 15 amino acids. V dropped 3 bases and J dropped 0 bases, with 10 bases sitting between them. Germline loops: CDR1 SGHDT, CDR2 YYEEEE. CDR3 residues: CASSSDPYSYNEQFF. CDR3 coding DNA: TGTGCCAGCAGCTCGGATCCCTACTCCTACAATGAGCAGTTCTTC.

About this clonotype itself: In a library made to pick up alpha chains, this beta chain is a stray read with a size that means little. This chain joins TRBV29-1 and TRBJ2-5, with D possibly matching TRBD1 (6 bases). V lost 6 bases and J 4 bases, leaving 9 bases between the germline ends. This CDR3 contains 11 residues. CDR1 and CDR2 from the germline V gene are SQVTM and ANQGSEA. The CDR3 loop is CSVTTGETQYF. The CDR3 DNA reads TGCAGCGTCACGACAGGAGAGACCCAGTACTTC. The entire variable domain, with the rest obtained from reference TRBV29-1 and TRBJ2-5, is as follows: SAVISQKPSRDICQRGTSLTIQCQVDSQVTMMFWYRQQPGQSLTLIATANQGSEATYESGFVIDKFPISRPNLTFSTLTVSNMSPEDSSIYLCSVTTGETQYFGPGTRLLVL.

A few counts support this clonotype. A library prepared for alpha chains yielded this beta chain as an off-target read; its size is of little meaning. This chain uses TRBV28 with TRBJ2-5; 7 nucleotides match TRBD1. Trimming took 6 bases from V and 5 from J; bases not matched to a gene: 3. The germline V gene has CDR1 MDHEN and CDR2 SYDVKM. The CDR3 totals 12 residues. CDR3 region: CASSTDRETQYF. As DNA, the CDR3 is TGTGCCAGCAGCACGGACAGGGAGACCCAGTACTTC.

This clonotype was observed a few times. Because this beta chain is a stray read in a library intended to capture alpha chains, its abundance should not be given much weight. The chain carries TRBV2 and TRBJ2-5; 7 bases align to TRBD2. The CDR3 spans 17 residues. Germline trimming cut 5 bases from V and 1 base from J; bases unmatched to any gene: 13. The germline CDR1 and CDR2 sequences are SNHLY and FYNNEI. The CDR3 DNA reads TGTGCCAGCAGTTCGAGGGTAGTAGCGGGCCCCCAAGAGACCCAGTACTTC. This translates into CASSSRVVAGPQETQYF.

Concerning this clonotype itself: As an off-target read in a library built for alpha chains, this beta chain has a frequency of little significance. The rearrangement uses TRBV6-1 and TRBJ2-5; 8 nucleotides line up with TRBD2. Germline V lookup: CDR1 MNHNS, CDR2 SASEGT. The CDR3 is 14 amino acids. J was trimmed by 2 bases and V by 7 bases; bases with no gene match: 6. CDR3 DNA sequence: TGTGCCAGCACCTCCACTAGCGGACAAGAGACCCAGTACTTC. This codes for CASTSTSGQETQYF.

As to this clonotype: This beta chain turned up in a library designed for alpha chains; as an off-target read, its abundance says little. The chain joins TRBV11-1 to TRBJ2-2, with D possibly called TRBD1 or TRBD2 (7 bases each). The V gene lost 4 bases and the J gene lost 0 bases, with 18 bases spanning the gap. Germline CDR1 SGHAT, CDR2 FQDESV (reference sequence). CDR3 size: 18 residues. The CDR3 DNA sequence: TGTGCCAGCAGCTCGGGGGGCTGGGGACAGCCGAACACCGGGGAGCTGTTTTTT. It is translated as CASSSGGWGQPNTGELFF.

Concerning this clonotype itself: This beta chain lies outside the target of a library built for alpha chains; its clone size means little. The CDR3 loop reads CASSVGRGGEAFF. CDR3 in DNA: TGTGCCAGCAGCGTAGGCCGGGGAGGAGAAGCTTTCTTT. The chain combines TRBV9 with TRBJ1-1; no reliable D call. The germline CDR1 and CDR2 sequences are SGDLS and YYNGEE. Between the trimmed V and J ends, which lost 0 bases and 8 bases, there was a span of 11 bases. This CDR3 is 13 amino acids long.

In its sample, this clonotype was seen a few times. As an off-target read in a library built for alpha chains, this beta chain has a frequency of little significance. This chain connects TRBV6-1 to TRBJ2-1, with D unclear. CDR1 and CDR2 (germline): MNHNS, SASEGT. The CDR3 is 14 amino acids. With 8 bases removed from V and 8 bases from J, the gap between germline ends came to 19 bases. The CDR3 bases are TGTGCCAGCGCATCGCCCCCAGTGGGGTATGAGCAGTTCTTC. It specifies CASASPPVGYEQFF.